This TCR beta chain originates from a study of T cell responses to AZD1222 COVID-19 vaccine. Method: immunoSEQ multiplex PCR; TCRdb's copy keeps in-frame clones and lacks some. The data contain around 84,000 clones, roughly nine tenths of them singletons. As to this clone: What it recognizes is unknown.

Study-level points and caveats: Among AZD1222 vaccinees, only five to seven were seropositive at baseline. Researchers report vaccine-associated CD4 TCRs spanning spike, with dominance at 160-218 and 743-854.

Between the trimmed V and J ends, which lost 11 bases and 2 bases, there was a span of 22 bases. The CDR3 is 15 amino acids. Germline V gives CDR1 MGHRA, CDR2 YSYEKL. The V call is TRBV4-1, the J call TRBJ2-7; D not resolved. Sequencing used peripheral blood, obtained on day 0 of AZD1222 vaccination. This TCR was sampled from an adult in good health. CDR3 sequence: CAPSRTQDGTYEQYF. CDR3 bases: TGCGCCCCCAGCCGAACCCAGGACGGAACCTACGAGCAGTACTTC.